Described below is a single TCR beta chain sequence and its context. What it recognizes is unknown. A read error may explain this, as a much larger clone is one base away. Deletions cut 10 bases from V and 11 bases from J, with 17 bases between. From germline, CDR1 is SEHNR and CDR2 FQNEAQ (reference sequence). There are 11 residues in the CDR3. The sample is drawn from a study of blood T cells in healthy people across ages. General observations from the study: Roughly linear declines in TCR beta diversity per million T cells occurred with age.

Then a second PCR, running roughly 6 to 12 cycles, was carried out with a sample-barcoded 5' primer and a J-beta primer mix. Each cDNA molecule carried a tag from a template-switch adaptor that contained 12 random nucleotides. One entry per CDR3 protein, called by TCRdb with MiXCR from the 5' RACE reads. This sample yields some 700,000 distinct CDR3 sequences, of which around 46% are seen a single time; 20% to 25% belongs to the top ten. The sequence was collected from a woman in her fifties or sixties in good health. The J gene is TRBJ2-5, the V gene TRBV7-9; perhaps TRBD2 as D (5 bases). The specimen sequenced was blood. The CDR3 loop is CAISRGNEQYF. The DNA for the CDR3 is TGTGCCATCTCACGAGGGAATGAGCAGTACTTC.